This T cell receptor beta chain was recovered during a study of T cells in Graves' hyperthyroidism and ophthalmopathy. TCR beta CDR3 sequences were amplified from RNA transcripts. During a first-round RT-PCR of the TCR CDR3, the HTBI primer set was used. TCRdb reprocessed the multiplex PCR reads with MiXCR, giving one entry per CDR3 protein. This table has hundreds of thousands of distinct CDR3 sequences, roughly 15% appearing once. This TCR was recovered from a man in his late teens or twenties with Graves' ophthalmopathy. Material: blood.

The CDR3 DNA sequence: TGTGCCTGGAGTGTTGAGAGCAATCAGCCCCAGCATTTT. Protein sequence: CAWSVESNQPQHF. This chain links TRBV30 with TRBJ1-5; D is unclear. This CDR3 has 13 residues. The V gene lost 0 bases and the J gene lost 1 base, with 4 bases spanning the gap. Germline lookup yields CDR1 GTSNPN and CDR2 SVGIG (reference sequence).